This T cell receptor beta chain is drawn from a study of cytomegalovirus exposure and HLA in healthy donors. The CDR3 totals 16 residues. V shed 4 bases and J shed 9 bases, with 25 bases lying between them. Germline CDR1 is SGHAT and CDR2 is FQNNGV. Turning to this clone: Its antigen is not known.

PCR involved 60 Vbeta and 13 Jbeta primers. Assay: immunoSEQ multiplex PCR; the TCRdb copy retains only in-frame clones and omits some. Seen here are around 150,000 clones, roughly 74% observed once, and the top ten hold around 4.6%. Whole-study results and caveats: Per a later analysis, HLA-associated TCR beta chains showed more clonal expansion than other, equally common TCR beta chains. Later analysis showed TCR association rates varying by HLA locus, highest for DRB1 and lowest for HLA-C.

The TCR sequence derives from a male donor in good health and CMV-seronegative. Input material: PBMCs. The chain uses TRBV11-2 and TRBJ2-7; D gene uncertain. Here the CDR3 DNA reads TGTGCCAGCAGCTCGAGGCAGTCGACGCTGGCCGGTGGGCAGTACTTC. Its translation is CASSSRQSTLAGGQYF.